A selection of T cell receptor beta chains follows, all from one sample in a study of post-analysis software for immune sequencing data. TCRdb called the PCR reads again in MiXCR, with one record for every CDR3 protein. In the table there are fewer than 850,000 distinct CDR3 sequences, 25% to 30% of which are singletons. The sequenced material came from blood. The receptors derive from a girl aged 10 to 17 with multiple sclerosis. The CDR3 runs from the conserved cysteine through the conserved F or W. A D gene is named only where the DNA matches it firmly. The size of a clone is reported for some rows only, either as once, few or many, or as a class for expanded clones.

len	abundance	v_gene	d_gene	j_gene	CDR3nt	CDR3aa
15	few	TRBV7-2	.	TRBJ2-7	TGTGCCAGCACCATTGGGGCAGCTCCTTCCTACGAGCAGTACTTC	CASTIGAAPSYEQYF
13	few	TRBV10-1	TRBD1	TRBJ2-1	TGCGCCAGCAGCTGGACAGGGAACAATGAGCAGTTCTTC	CASSWTGNNEQFF
14	.	TRBV6-1	.	TRBJ2-5	TGTGCCAGCAGTGCCCCCCGGGGAATGGAGACCCAGTACTTC	CASSAPRGMETQYF
14	many	TRBV5-1	.	TRBJ2-7	TGCGCCAGCAGCTTAAGGGACGGTTACTACGAGCAGTACTTC	CASSLRDGYYEQYF
15	many	TRBV3-1	TRBD2	TRBJ2-7	TGTGCCAGCAGCCAAGCCCCGGGACTAGCCTACGAGCAGTACTTC	CASSQAPGLAYEQYF
15	.	TRBV24-1	TRBD1	TRBJ1-2	TGTGCCACCAGTGACCCCAGACAGGGAAACTATGGCTACACCTTC	CATSDPRQGNYGYTF
17	few	TRBV6-1	.	TRBJ1-6	TGTGCCAGCAGTGAAGCGTGGGCAGGATACGTCAATTCACCCCTCCACTTT	CASSEAWAGYVNSPLHF
15	.	TRBV7-2	.	TRBJ2-3	TGTGCCAGCAGCCCCGGAGAACAGGGCACAGATACGCAGTATTTT	CASSPGEQGTDTQYF
16	.	TRBV3-1	TRBD2	TRBJ2-1	TGTGCCAGCAGCTCCCGACTAGCGGGGGCGATAAATGAGCAGTTCTTC	CASSSRLAGAINEQFF
15	few	TRBV12-3/TRBV12-4	.	TRBJ1-6	TGTGCCAGCAGTTGGCGACGCGGGGAGCTTTCACCCCTCCACTTT	CASSWRRGELSPLHF
13	few	TRBV7-9	.	TRBJ1-2	TGTGCCAGCAGCTCCCCGAGCGGGCGAGGCTACACCTTC	CASSSPSGRGYTF
16	.	TRBV10-3	.	TRBJ2-3	TGTGCCATCAGTGAGTCGAAAGGGTTTGAGACAGATACGCAGTATTTT	CAISESKGFETDTQYF
12	.	TRBV5-1	.	TRBJ2-5	TGCGCCAGCAGCTTGGACGGGCGGACCCAGTACTTC	CASSLDGRTQYF
14	few	TRBV20-1	TRBD2	TRBJ2-1	TGCAGTGCTAGAACGCGGGAGACCTACAATGAGCAGTTCTTC	CSARTRETYNEQFF
18	.	TRBV7-5	.	TRBJ1-5	.	CISVPEALRTGGRQPQHF
14	few	TRBV28	.	TRBJ1-5	TGTGCCACCGGGACACGGATCCCGAATCAGCCCCAGCATTTT	CATGTRIPNQPQHF
14	.	TRBV20-1	.	TRBJ1-1	TGCAGTGCTAGAGTTGGGTACTTGGACACTGAAGCTTTCTTT	CSARVGYLDTEAFF
13	few	TRBV29-1	.	TRBJ2-5	TGCAGCGTCGGGCCCCAACGTTGGGAGACCCAGTACTTC	CSVGPQRWETQYF
15	.	TRBV6-5	.	TRBJ2-1	TGTGCCAGCAGAGCGGAATCAACCCCCTACAATGAGCAGTTCTTC	CASRAESTPYNEQFF
16	few	TRBV12-3/TRBV12-4	.	TRBJ1-5	TGTGCCAGCACTCAAAAGGACATCGAGGGGTATCAGCCCCAGCATTTT	CASTQKDIEGYQPQHF
13	.	TRBV20-1	.	TRBJ2-1	TGCAGTGCCGGTGAGGCAGACTACAATGAGCAGTTCTTC	CSAGEADYNEQFF
14	.	TRBV27	TRBD1	TRBJ1-2	TGTGCGACAGGGACCACATTTAATAACTATGGCTACACCTTC	CATGTTFNNYGYTF
15	.	TRBV10-3	.	TRBJ2-5	TGTGCCATCAGTGAGTCGAATCAGGGGCCCGGGACCCAGTACTTC	CAISESNQGPGTQYF
12	.	TRBV20-1	.	TRBJ1-5	TGCAGTGCTAGAGGGCAGTCCCAGCCCCAGCATTTT	CSARGQSQPQHF
13	.	TRBV20-1	.	TRBJ2-1	TGCAGTGCTGGACGGACCACATGGAATGAGCAGTTCTTC	CSAGRTTWNEQFF
15	few	TRBV4-2	.	TRBJ2-7	TGTGCCAGCAGCCAAGTGGCAGCGGTTACCTACGAGCAGTACTTC	CASSQVAAVTYEQYF
16	.	TRBV21-1	.	TRBJ1-5	TGTGCCAGCAGCAAAGAGGTGGGAGGCCCCACCCAGCCCCAGCATTTT	CASSKEVGGPTQPQHF
16	.	TRBV21-1	.	TRBJ2-7	TGTGCCAGCAACCCGAGGGGGGCAGGGACACTCTACGAGCAGTACTTC	CASNPRGAGTLYEQYF
13	.	TRBV28	.	TRBJ1-2	TGTGCCAGCGGGGGACGGCTGAACTATGGCTACACCTTC	CASGGRLNYGYTF
14	many	TRBV15	TRBD1	TRBJ2-4	TGTGCCACCAGCAGGGATAACAGGGGGACCATTCAGTACTTC	CATSRDNRGTIQYF
19	.	TRBV3-1	TRBD2	TRBJ2-4	TGTGCCAGCAGCCAATTACAGCGGGGGGCCCGTTTAGCCAAAAACATTCAGTACTTC	CASSQLQRGARLAKNIQYF
13	.	TRBV5-1	.	TRBJ1-2	TGCGCCAGCAGCTCGACAGTGACCTATGGCTACACCTTC	CASSSTVTYGYTF
15	.	TRBV24-1	.	TRBJ2-2	TGTGCCACCAGCCCTAGGCAGGGGGGCACCGGGGAGCTGTTTTTT	CATSPRQGGTGELFF
14	few	TRBV6-5	.	TRBJ2-3	TGTGCCAGCAGTTACGGCTTGGCTAATGAAAAACTGTATTTT	CASSYGLANEKLYF
15	many	TRBV11-2	TRBD2	TRBJ2-7	TGTGCCAGCAGCTTATTCCCGGGAGGCTCCTACGAGCAGTACTTC	CASSLFPGGSYEQYF
14	.	TRBV7-9	TRBD2	TRBJ2-3	TGTGCCAGCAGCTTGGGCCTAGCGGATGATACGCAGTATTTT	CASSLGLADDTQYF
16	.	TRBV5-1	TRBD1	TRBJ2-1	TGCGCCAGCAGCCGAGGGGGCCCGGGCTCCTACAATGAGCAGTTCTTC	CASSRGGPGSYNEQFF
13	few	TRBV29-1	.	TRBJ2-1	TGCAGCGTTGTGTCCCGCCAAGGACAACCAATGTTCTTC	CSVVSRQGQPMFF
14	.	TRBV7-9	.	TRBJ2-5	TGTGCCAGCAGCTTATTGAGGGACCAAGAGACCCAGTACTTC	CASSLLRDQETQYF
16	.	TRBV5-1	TRBD1	TRBJ2-5	TGCGCCAGCAGCTCCACAGGGGGGTATACACAAGAGACCCAGTACTTC	CASSSTGGYTQETQYF
14	.	TRBV6-5	TRBD1	TRBJ1-1	TGTGCCAGCAAGAAGACAGGGGGGAACACTGAAGCTTTCTTT	CASKKTGGNTEAFF
14	.	TRBV29-1	.	TRBJ1-1	TGCAGCGTCGCCCTGACGAACCTGAACACTGAAGCTTTCTTT	CSVALTNLNTEAFF
16	.	TRBV29-1	TRBD1	TRBJ1-2	TGCAGCGTTGATCAGCGACAGGGCACTTCTCGTAGTGGCTACACCTTC	CSVDQRQGTSRSGYTF
15	few	TRBV10-3	.	TRBJ2-3	TGTGCCATCAGTGAAGGGATCGGGGACCAAACTACGCAGTATTTT	CAISEGIGDQTTQYF
13	few	TRBV4-3	TRBD1	TRBJ1-2	TGCGCCAGCAGCCAACGGACAGGGGACGGCTACACCTTC	CASSQRTGDGYTF
14	few	TRBV20-1	.	TRBJ2-7	TGCAGTGCTAGTGGTCCGGCGCGGCTTTACGAGCAGTACTTC	CSASGPARLYEQYF
15	.	TRBV4-1	.	TRBJ2-1	TGCGCCAGCAGCCAAGTCGGAGGGCCCTCTAATGAGCAGTTCTTC	CASSQVGGPSNEQFF
15	.	TRBV27	.	TRBJ2-1	TGTGCCAGCAGTTTAGAGCGCCATCCGCCCAATGAGCAGTTCTTC	CASSLERHPPNEQFF